Listed below are T cell receptor beta chains from one sample, sequenced in a study of T-cell memory formation after mild COVID-19. TCRdb analysed the 5' RACE reads with MiXCR anew, one entry per CDR3 protein. Among 200,000 to 250,000 distinct CDR3 sequences listed, around a tenth were seen once. Sequenced: PBMCs or a T cell subset sorted from them (not recorded which). The receptors stem from a man aged 18-30 years who had mild COVID-19 (a few samples of this study predate the infection). Cell type and time point are not known. The CDR3 runs from the conserved cysteine through the conserved F or W. The order of the fields is clone size, V gene, D gene, J gene, CDR3 DNA, CDR3 protein. A D gene is named only where the DNA matches it firmly. Not every row has a clone size; where given, it reads once, few, many or a size class.

many	TRBV5-1	.	TRBJ2-3	TGTGCCAGCAGCCTGAGAGGGCCGGATACGCAGTATTTT	CASSLRGPDTQYF
few	TRBV5-4	.	TRBJ2-5	TGTGCCAGCGCCAGCGACATCCAAGAGACCCAGTACTTC	CASASDIQETQYF
.	TRBV13	.	TRBJ2-2	TGTGCCAGCAGCCCCACCCTTTTCGGGGAGCTGTTTTTT	CASSPTLFGELFF
.	TRBV7-2	.	TRBJ1-2	TGTGCCAGCAGCTCCCCGGGGGCGTTAGGCTACACCTTC	CASSSPGALGYTF
many	TRBV18	TRBD1	TRBJ2-7	TGTGCCAGCTCACCTGACAGGGTAGGCCACGAGCAGTACTTC	CASSPDRVGHEQYF
few	TRBV2	TRBD2	TRBJ2-1	TGTGCCTTCACCGGGACTAGCGGTCGTAGCTCCTACAATGAGCAGTTCTTC	CAFTGTSGRSSYNEQFF
once	TRBV20-1	.	TRBJ1-1	TGCAGTGCTAGAGGCTTAGGGAAGACTGAAGCTTTCTTT	CSARGLGKTEAFF
few	TRBV6-5	.	TRBJ2-7	TGTGCCAGCAGTTACTCACGGGGTCCCTACGAGCAGTACTTC	CASSYSRGPYEQYF
many	TRBV7-7	.	TRBJ2-5	TGTGCCAGCAGCCAGGGACGGCAAGAGACCCAGTACTTC	CASSQGRQETQYF
.	TRBV9	TRBD1	TRBJ1-6	TGTGCCAGCAGCGGGACAGGCAATTCACCCCTCCACTTT	CASSGTGNSPLHF
.	TRBV20-1	TRBD1	TRBJ1-2	TGCAGTGCTGGCCGTACTCAGGGGGCGCTGGATTATGGCTACACCTTC	CSAGRTQGALDYGYTF
.	TRBV5-1	.	TRBJ2-1	TGCGCCAGCAGATCGGCGGGGAGCTCCTACAATGAGCAGTTCTTC	CASRSAGSSYNEQFF
many	TRBV9	TRBD1	TRBJ1-1	TGTGCCAGCAGCGAACCCCCCGGGACAGGGTCGGAAGCTTTCTTT	CASSEPPGTGSEAFF
.	TRBV7-7	TRBD2	TRBJ2-2	TGTGCCAGCAGCTTAGGCGGGGGACGCTTTTACACCGGGGAGCTGTTTTTT	CASSLGGGRFYTGELFF
few	TRBV11-2	TRBD2	TRBJ2-2	TGTGCCAGCAGCTCCGCGGGGGGACGGGAGCTGTTTTTT	CASSSAGGRELFF
.	TRBV5-1	TRBD1	TRBJ2-3	TGCGCCAGCAGCTTGGCCGGGACAGGGTCAGATACGCAGTATTTT	CASSLAGTGSDTQYF
.	TRBV6-5	.	TRBJ1-4	TGTGCCAGCAGTTACACGGCGACAACTAATGAAAAACTGTTTTTT	CASSYTATTNEKLFF
few	TRBV20-1	TRBD2	TRBJ2-7	TGCAGCTTAGAAGGGCGGGGGGGTACCTACGAGCAGTACTTC	CSLEGRGGTYEQYF
.	TRBV24-1	.	TRBJ2-7	TGTGCCACCAGTGATTTCGGACAGCACCCCTACGAGCAGTACTTC	CATSDFGQHPYEQYF
.	TRBV12-3/TRBV12-4	TRBD1	TRBJ2-3	TGTGCCAGCAGTTTGGGGACAGTAACAGATACGCAGTATTTT	CASSLGTVTDTQYF
.	TRBV11-2	.	TRBJ2-3	TGTGCCAGCAGCTTATACCCAGGGTCGGACACAGATACGCAGTATTTT	CASSLYPGSDTDTQYF
few	TRBV30	.	TRBJ2-7	TGTGCCTGGAACACCGGGACCTACGAGCAGTACTTC	CAWNTGTYEQYF
few	TRBV9	TRBD1	TRBJ2-6	TGTGCCAGCAGCGTTTTAGGGGGCGGTGGGGCCAACGTCCTGACTTTC	CASSVLGGGGANVLTF
.	TRBV4-1	.	TRBJ2-7	TGCGCCAGCAGCCAAGATCGGTGGGGGGCCAGCTACGAGCAGTACTTC	CASSQDRWGASYEQYF
many	TRBV4-1	.	TRBJ2-2	TGCGCCAGCAGCCAAGATCCTGGGGAGCTGTTTTTT	CASSQDPGELFF